This is a list of T cell receptor beta chains from one sample in a study of T-cell memory formation after mild COVID-19. Using its own MiXCR run on the 5' RACE reads, TCRdb lists one record per CDR3 protein. The sample lists 300,000 to 400,000 distinct CDR3 sequences; 14% were seen once. Sequenced material: PBMCs or a T cell subset sorted from them (not recorded which). The source of these receptors is a man aged 18 to 35 who had mild COVID-19 (a few samples of this study predate the infection). Cell type and time point are not known. Both conserved end residues are part of each CDR3. The D gene is left open where the match is weak. Clone size is not always given. Where it is, it says once, few, many or a class for expanded clones.

J gene,clone size,D gene,V gene,CDR3 DNA,CDR3 protein
TRBJ2-3,-,-,TRBV7-2,TGTGCCAGCCCAAAGGGTAGGGGTGGTGCAGATACGCAGTATTTT,CASPKGRGGADTQYF
TRBJ1-5,once,-,TRBV7-8,TGTGCCAGCAGCTTCACAGGGCATTTGGGTAGCAATCAGCCCCAGCATTTT,CASSFTGHLGSNQPQHF
TRBJ2-1,few,-,TRBV29-1,TGCAGCGTTGAGAGGGTGTCCTACAATGAGCAGTTCTTC,CSVERVSYNEQFF
TRBJ1-4,-,-,TRBV4-2,TGTGCCAGCAGCCAACAGAGGGTGAAGGCAACTAATGAAAAACTGTTTTTT,CASSQQRVKATNEKLFF
TRBJ1-6,-,TRBD1,TRBV6-2/TRBV6-3,TGTGCCAGCAGCAGGACAGGGTATTGGTCACCCCTCCACTTT,CASSRTGYWSPLHF
TRBJ2-5,few,TRBD1,TRBV4-3,TGCGCCAGCAGCCCTCTAGGACAGGGGGAGACCCAGTACTTC,CASSPLGQGETQYF
TRBJ2-1,-,TRBD2,TRBV5-4,TGTGCCAGCAGCTTGGCAGCGGGACGGACCTACAATGAGCAGTTCTTC,CASSLAAGRTYNEQFF
TRBJ1-5,-,-,TRBV4-2,TGTGCCAGCAGCCAGGAGGGGGTTGGGAATCAGCCCCAGCATTTT,CASSQEGVGNQPQHF
TRBJ1-2,-,TRBD1,TRBV7-2,TGTGCCAGCAGCCCGACAGGGTTGGATGGCTACACCTTC,CASSPTGLDGYTF
TRBJ1-3,many,-,TRBV5-6,TGTGCCAGCAGCGTTACGGGACCGACCTCTGGAAACACCATATATTTT,CASSVTGPTSGNTIYF
TRBJ2-1,few,TRBD1,TRBV7-3,TGTGCCAGCAGCTCTTGGGACAGGGACTCCTACAATGAGCAGTTCTTC,CASSSWDRDSYNEQFF
TRBJ2-3,many,TRBD2,TRBV18,TGTGCCAGCTCACCGCTAGCGGGGTCGACTAGCACAGATACGCAGTATTTT,CASSPLAGSTSTDTQYF
TRBJ1-5,-,-,TRBV20-1,TGCAGTGCTAGAGGCAGGGTCGGCAATCAGCCCCAGCATTTT,CSARGRVGNQPQHF
TRBJ2-6,-,-,TRBV3-1,TGTGCCAGCAGCCAAGATATGTCTGGGGCCAACGTCCTGACTTTC,CASSQDMSGANVLTF
TRBJ2-2,-,TRBD2,TRBV12-3/TRBV12-4,TGTGCCAGCCTTTTTGGGGGGGGACACACCGGGGAGCTGTTTTTT,CASLFGGGHTGELFF
TRBJ1-1,few,-,TRBV7-2,TGTGCCAGCAGCTTGGTCGGGACGAACACTGAAGCTTTCTTT,CASSLVGTNTEAFF
TRBJ2-1,-,-,TRBV7-2,TGTGCCAGCAGCTCACAGCACAATGAGCAGTTCTTC,CASSSQHNEQFF
TRBJ1-3,-,TRBD1,TRBV6-5,TGTGCCAGCAGTTCCATACCCGCAGGGGGAGGAAACACCATATATTTT,CASSSIPAGGGNTIYF
TRBJ2-6,-,-,TRBV12-3/TRBV12-4,TGTGCCAGCAGTCTACTCCGGGTCCCTCTCGGGGCCAACGTCCTGACTTTC,CASSLLRVPLGANVLTF
TRBJ2-3,-,-,TRBV12-3/TRBV12-4,TGTGCCAGCAGTTTAATGGGGGTCACAGATACGCAGTATTTT,CASSLMGVTDTQYF
TRBJ2-6,-,TRBD1,TRBV19,TGTGCCAGTAGTAGGGACAGGCGAACTTACTCTGGGGCCAACGTCCTGACTTTC,CASSRDRRTYSGANVLTF
TRBJ1-5,-,-,TRBV12-3/TRBV12-4,TGTGCCAGCAGTTTTAATAGGGGCAATCAGCCCCAGCATTTT,CASSFNRGNQPQHF